The source of this T cell receptor beta chain is a study of cytomegalovirus exposure and HLA in healthy donors. Study-wide results and caveats: Most TCR sequences showed up rarely, but some public TCRs showed up in many donors. The study designated 160 or so TCR beta chains cytomegalovirus-associated.

Trimming pared 2 bases from V and 4 bases from J, leaving 6 bases between. The CDR3 runs to 13 residues. In germline, CDR1 is SGHAT, CDR2 FQNNGV. As regards this clone: The antigen is undetermined.

Generated by immunoSEQ multiplex PCR, the TCRdb table keeps only in-frame clones and is missing some. The data hold over 85,000 clones, with over 75% observed a single time. The rearrangement uses TRBV11-2 and TRBJ2-1; D gene uncertain. The source of this sequence is a woman younger than 45 in good health and CMV-seropositive. What was sequenced was PBMCs. CDR3 in amino acids: CASSLNGYNEQFF. The CDR3 DNA sequence: TGTGCCAGCAGCTTAAACGGGTACAATGAGCAGTTCTTC.